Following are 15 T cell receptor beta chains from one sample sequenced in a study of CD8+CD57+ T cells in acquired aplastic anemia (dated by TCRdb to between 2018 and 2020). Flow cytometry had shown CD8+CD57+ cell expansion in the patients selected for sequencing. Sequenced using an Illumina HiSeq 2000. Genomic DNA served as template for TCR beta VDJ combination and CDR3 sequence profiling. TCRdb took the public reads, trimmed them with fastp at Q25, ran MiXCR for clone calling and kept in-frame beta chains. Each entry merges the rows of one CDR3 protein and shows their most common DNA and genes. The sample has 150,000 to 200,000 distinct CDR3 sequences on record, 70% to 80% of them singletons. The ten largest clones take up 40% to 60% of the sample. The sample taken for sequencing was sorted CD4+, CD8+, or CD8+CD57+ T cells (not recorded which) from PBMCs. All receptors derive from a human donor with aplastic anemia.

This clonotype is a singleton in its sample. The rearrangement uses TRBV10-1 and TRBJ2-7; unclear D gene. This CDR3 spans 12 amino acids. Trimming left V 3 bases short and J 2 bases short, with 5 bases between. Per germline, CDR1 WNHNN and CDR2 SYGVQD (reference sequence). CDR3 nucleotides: TGCGCCAGCAGTGATCAAGCCTACGAGCAGTACTTC. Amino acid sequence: CASSDQAYEQYF.

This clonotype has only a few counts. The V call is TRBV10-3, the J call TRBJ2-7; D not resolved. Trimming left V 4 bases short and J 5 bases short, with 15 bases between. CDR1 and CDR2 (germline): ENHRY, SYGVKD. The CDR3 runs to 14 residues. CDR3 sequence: CAISADLSPHEQYF. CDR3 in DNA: TGTGCCATCAGTGCCGACCTATCCCCCCACGAGCAGTACTTC.

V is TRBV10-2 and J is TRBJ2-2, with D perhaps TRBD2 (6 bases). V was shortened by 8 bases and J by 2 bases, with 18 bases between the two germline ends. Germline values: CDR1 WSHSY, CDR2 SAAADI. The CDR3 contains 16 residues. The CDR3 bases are TGCGCCAGCCGACTAGGCCAAACCCAAAACACCGGGGAGCTGTTTTTT. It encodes CASRLGQTQNTGELFF.

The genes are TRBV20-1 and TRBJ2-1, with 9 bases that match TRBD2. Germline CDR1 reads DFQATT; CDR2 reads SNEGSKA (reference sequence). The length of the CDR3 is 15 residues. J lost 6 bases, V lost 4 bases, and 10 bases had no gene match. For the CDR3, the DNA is TGCAGTGCTACCCCCCCTAGCGGGGACGTCAATGAGCAGTTCTTC. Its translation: CSATPPSGDVNEQFF.

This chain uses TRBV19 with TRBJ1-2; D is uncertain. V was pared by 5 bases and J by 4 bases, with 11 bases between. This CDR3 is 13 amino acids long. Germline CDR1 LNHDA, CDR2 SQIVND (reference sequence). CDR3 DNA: TGTGCCAGTAGTCCTGAAGGTTCCTATGGCTACACCTTC. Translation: CASSPEGSYGYTF.

The CDR3, as DNA: TGTGCCACCAGTGCCTCCCCGGGGACCACCTACGAGCAGTACTTC. Amino acid sequence: CATSASPGTTYEQYF. The chain is built from TRBV24-1 and TRBJ2-7, with D perhaps given as TRBD1 or TRBD2 (5 bases each). This CDR3 region has 15 residues. Germline CDR1 KGHDR, CDR2 SFDVKD. V was pared by 5 bases and J by 2 bases, with 15 bases between.

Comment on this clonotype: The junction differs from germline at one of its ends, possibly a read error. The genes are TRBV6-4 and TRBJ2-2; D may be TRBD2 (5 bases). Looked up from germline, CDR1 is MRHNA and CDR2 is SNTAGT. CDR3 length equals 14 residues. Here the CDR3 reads CASSDWIHTGELFF. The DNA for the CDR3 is TGTGCCAGCAGTGACTGGATACACACCGGGGAGCTGTTCTTT.

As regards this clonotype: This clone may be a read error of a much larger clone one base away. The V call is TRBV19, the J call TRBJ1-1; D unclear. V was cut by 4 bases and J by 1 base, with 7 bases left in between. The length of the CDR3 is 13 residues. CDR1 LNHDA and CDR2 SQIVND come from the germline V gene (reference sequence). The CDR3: CASSTGRNTEAFF. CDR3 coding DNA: TGTGCCAGTAGTACAGGCAGGAACACTGAAGCTTTCTTT.

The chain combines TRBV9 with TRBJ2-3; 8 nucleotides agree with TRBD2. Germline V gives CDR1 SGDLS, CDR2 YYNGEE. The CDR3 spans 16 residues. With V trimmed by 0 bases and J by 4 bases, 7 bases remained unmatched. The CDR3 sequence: CASSVDLAGRPDTQYF. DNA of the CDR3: TGTGCCAGCAGCGTAGATTTAGCGGGACGACCAGATACGCAGTATTTT.

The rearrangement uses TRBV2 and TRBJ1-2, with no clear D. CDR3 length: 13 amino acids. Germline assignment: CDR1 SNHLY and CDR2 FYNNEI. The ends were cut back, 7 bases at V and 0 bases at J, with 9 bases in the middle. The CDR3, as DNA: TGTGCCAGCACCAGGACCCCTAACTATGGCTACACCTTC. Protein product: CASTRTPNYGYTF. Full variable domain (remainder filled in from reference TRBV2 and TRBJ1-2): EPEVTQTPSHQVTQMGQEVILRCVPISNHLYFYWYRQILGQKVEFLVSFYNNEISEKSEIFDDQFSVERPDGSNFTLKIRSTKLEDSAMYFCASTRTPNYGYTFGSGTRLTVV.

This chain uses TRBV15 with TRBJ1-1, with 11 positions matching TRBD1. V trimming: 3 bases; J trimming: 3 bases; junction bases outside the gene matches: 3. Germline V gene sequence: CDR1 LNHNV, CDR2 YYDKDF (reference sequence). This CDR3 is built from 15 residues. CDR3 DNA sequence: TGTGCCACCAGCAGGGAGGGACAGGGGGACACTGAAGCTTTCTTT. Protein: CATSREGQGDTEAFF.

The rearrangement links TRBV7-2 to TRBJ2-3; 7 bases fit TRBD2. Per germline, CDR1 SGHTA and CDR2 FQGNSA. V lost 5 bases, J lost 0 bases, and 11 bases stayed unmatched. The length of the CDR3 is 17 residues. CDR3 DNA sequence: TGTGCCAGCAGCCTCCTCTGGGTAGCGGGTAGCACAGATACGCAGTATTTT. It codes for CASSLLWVAGSTDTQYF.

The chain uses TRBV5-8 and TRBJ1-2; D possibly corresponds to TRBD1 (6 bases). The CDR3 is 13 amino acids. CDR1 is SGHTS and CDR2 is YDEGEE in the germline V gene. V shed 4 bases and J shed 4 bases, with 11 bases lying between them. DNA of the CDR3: TGTGCCAGCAGCCGAGGACAGCCCTATGGCTACACCTTC. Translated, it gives CASSRGQPYGYTF.

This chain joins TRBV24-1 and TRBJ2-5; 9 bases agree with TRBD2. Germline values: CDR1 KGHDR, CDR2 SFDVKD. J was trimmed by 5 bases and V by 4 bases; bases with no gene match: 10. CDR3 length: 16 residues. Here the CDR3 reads CATSEPYSGSGETQYF. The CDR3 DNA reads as TGTGCCACCAGTGAACCCTATAGCGGGAGCGGGGAGACCCAGTACTTC.

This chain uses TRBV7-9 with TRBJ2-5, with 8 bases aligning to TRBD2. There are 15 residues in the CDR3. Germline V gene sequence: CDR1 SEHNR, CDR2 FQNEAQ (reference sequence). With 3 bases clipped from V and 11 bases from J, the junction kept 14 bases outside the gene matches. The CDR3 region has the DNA TGTGCCAGCAGCTTCCTCGGGGGGGGTGCAGGTACGCAGTACTTC. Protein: CASSFLGGGAGTQYF.